This is a list of T cell receptor beta chains from one sample in a study of cytomegalovirus exposure and HLA in healthy donors. Here immunoSEQ multiplex PCR was the method, and the copy in TCRdb shows in-frame clones only, minus some. The sample includes about 200,000 clones, around four fifths of them seen just once. Sequencing was carried out using PBMCs. All receptors come from a woman between 40 and 55 years old in good health and CMV-seronegative. Each CDR3 is given with its conserved first and last residue. The D gene is left open where the match is weak. The size entry is marked missing in some rows and otherwise reads once, few, many or a size class.

CDR3 protein: CASSLAVQQPPTGIYEQYF
CDR3 DNA: TGCGCCAGCAGCTTGGCGGTCCAGCAGCCCCCCACAGGGATCTACGAGCAGTACTTC
clone size: .
J gene: TRBJ2-7
V gene: TRBV5-1
D gene: .

CDR3 protein: CAWSVFGGQQFF
CDR3 DNA: TGTGCCTGGAGTGTATTCGGAGGGCAGCAGTTCTTC
clone size: .
J gene: TRBJ2-1
V gene: TRBV30
D gene: .

CDR3 protein: CASSLEGTGVRNEQYF
CDR3 DNA: TGCGCCAGCAGCTTGGAGGGGACAGGGGTTAGAAACGAGCAGTACTTC
clone size: once
J gene: TRBJ2-7
V gene: TRBV5-1
D gene: TRBD1

CDR3 protein: CASSSFRVNYGYTF
CDR3 DNA: TGTGCCAGCAGCTCATTCCGGGTTAACTATGGCTACACCTTC
clone size: .
J gene: TRBJ1-2
V gene: TRBV5-5
D gene: .

CDR3 protein: CASSLGTGEKLFF
CDR3 DNA: TGCGCCAGCAGCTTAGGAACGGGGGAAAAACTGTTTTTT
clone size: .
J gene: TRBJ1-4
V gene: TRBV5-1
D gene: .

CDR3 protein: CASSFRQGLISGANVLTF
CDR3 DNA: TGTGCCAGCAGCTTCCGACAGGGGCTAATCTCTGGGGCCAACGTCCTGACTTTC
clone size: .
J gene: TRBJ2-6
V gene: TRBV11-1
D gene: TRBD1

CDR3 protein: CASSSGEAGETQYF
CDR3 DNA: TGTGCCAGTAGTTCGGGAGAGGCCGGGGAGACCCAGTACTTC
clone size: .
J gene: TRBJ2-5
V gene: TRBV19
D gene: .

CDR3 protein: CSVSLLATSTEAFF
CDR3 DNA: TGCAGCGTTTCCCTACTGGCGACTTCCACTGAAGCTTTCTTT
clone size: .
J gene: TRBJ1-1
V gene: TRBV29-1
D gene: .

CDR3 protein: CASRFGTDSYEQYF
CDR3 DNA: TGTGCCAGCAGATTCGGGACAGACTCCTACGAGCAGTACTTC
clone size: .
J gene: TRBJ2-7
V gene: TRBV7-2
D gene: TRBD1

CDR3 protein: CASSLVEDQPQHF
CDR3 DNA: TGTGCCAGCAGCTTAGTAGAGGATCAGCCCCAGCATTTT
clone size: .
J gene: TRBJ1-5
V gene: TRBV7-8
D gene: .

CDR3 protein: CASSDLATLNTGELFF
CDR3 DNA: TGTGCCAGCAGTGATCTAGCGACGTTGAACACCGGGGAGCTGTTTTTT
clone size: .
J gene: TRBJ2-2
V gene: TRBV2
D gene: .

CDR3 protein: CASSFPRQRTDTQYF
CDR3 DNA: TGTGCCAGCAGCTTCCCTCGACAGAGGACAGATACGCAGTATTTT
clone size: .
J gene: TRBJ2-3
V gene: TRBV5-4
D gene: .

CDR3 protein: CSVATSGTSTDTQYF
CDR3 DNA: TGCAGCGTTGCAACTAGCGGGACTAGCACAGATACGCAGTATTTT
clone size: .
J gene: TRBJ2-3
V gene: TRBV29-1
D gene: TRBD2

CDR3 protein: CAWRPDKAFF
CDR3 DNA: TGTGCCTGGAGACCAGACAAAGCTTTCTTT
clone size: .
J gene: TRBJ1-1
V gene: TRBV30
D gene: .

CDR3 protein: CASRTSGSGIGVKGTQYF
CDR3 DNA: TGTGCCAGCAGGACCAGTGGAAGCGGGATAGGTGTAAAGGGCACGCAGTATTTT
clone size: .
J gene: TRBJ2-3
V gene: TRBV27
D gene: TRBD2

CDR3 protein: CASSLKRMNTEAFF
CDR3 DNA: TGTGCCAGCAGCTTAAAGAGAATGAACACTGAAGCTTTCTTT
clone size: .
J gene: TRBJ1-1
V gene: TRBV11-2
D gene: .

CDR3 protein: CASSFRPRDTEAFF
CDR3 DNA: TGTGCCAGCAGCTTCAGGCCGAGGGACACTGAAGCTTTCTTT
clone size: .
J gene: TRBJ1-1
V gene: TRBV21-1
D gene: .

CDR3 protein: CASSPHGLAATDTQYF
CDR3 DNA: TGTGCCAGCAGTCCCCACGGACTAGCGGCCACAGATACGCAGTATTTT
clone size: .
J gene: TRBJ2-3
V gene: TRBV27
D gene: TRBD2

CDR3 protein: CAWTLMWADSSYNSPLHF
CDR3 DNA: TGTGCCTGGACCCTTATGTGGGCCGACAGCTCCTATAATTCACCCCTCCACTTT
clone size: .
J gene: TRBJ1-6
V gene: TRBV30
D gene: .

CDR3 protein: CASSLPGLIEQYF
CDR3 DNA: TGCGCCAGCAGCCTTCCGGGTTTAATCGAGCAGTACTTC
clone size: few
J gene: TRBJ2-7
V gene: TRBV5-1
D gene: .

CDR3 protein: CSVGGTSSGNTIYF
CDR3 DNA: TGCAGCGTTGGCGGGACCAGCTCTGGAAACACCATATATTTT
clone size: .
J gene: TRBJ1-3
V gene: TRBV29-1
D gene: .

CDR3 protein: CASRPNSNAGGYNEQFF
CDR3 DNA: TGCGCCAGCAGGCCAAACTCAAACGCGGGGGGATACAATGAGCAGTTCTTC
clone size: .
J gene: TRBJ2-1
V gene: TRBV4-1
D gene: TRBD2

CDR3 protein: CASSPSAGGSYEQYF
CDR3 DNA: TGTGCCAGCTCACCCAGTGCAGGTGGATCCTACGAGCAGTACTTC
clone size: .
J gene: TRBJ2-7
V gene: TRBV18
D gene: .

CDR3 protein: CASSTGSSYEQYF
CDR3 DNA: TGTGCCAGCAGCACCGGGAGCTCCTACGAGCAGTACTTC
clone size: .
J gene: TRBJ2-7
V gene: TRBV7-9
D gene: .

CDR3 protein: CASSSQGDYGYTF
CDR3 DNA: TGTGCCAGCAGCTCCCAGGGGGACTATGGCTACACCTTC
clone size: .
J gene: TRBJ1-2
V gene: TRBV5-4
D gene: TRBD1

CDR3 protein: CASSDWVEGGTDTQYF
CDR3 DNA: TGTGCCAGCAGTGATTGGGTCGAGGGCGGCACAGATACGCAGTATTTT
clone size: few
J gene: TRBJ2-3
V gene: TRBV6-1
D gene: .

CDR3 protein: CAISESGTGELFF
CDR3 DNA: TGTGCCATCAGTGAGTCCGGGACCGGGGAGCTGTTTTTT
clone size: .
J gene: TRBJ2-2
V gene: TRBV10-3
D gene: .

CDR3 protein: CASSPPGVQDTQYF
CDR3 DNA: TGTGCCAGCTCACCACCAGGGGTTCAAGATACGCAGTATTTT
clone size: .
J gene: TRBJ2-3
V gene: TRBV18
D gene: .